This is a list of T cell receptor beta chains from one sample in a study of blood T cells in healthy people across ages. TCRdb ran MiXCR on the 5' RACE reads and lists one entry per CDR3 protein. The sample holds hundreds of thousands of distinct CDR3 sequences, under 25% seen once. The source material was blood. The receptors stem from a man between 65 and 80 years old in good health. CDR3s include the opening cysteine and the closing phenylalanine or tryptophan. A D gene is named only where the DNA matches it firmly. Not all rows give a size; the values are once, few, many and, for expanded clones, a class.

>TRBV24-1|-|-|TRBJ1-5
CATAENSNQPQHF
TGTGCCACCGCCGAGAATAGCAATCAGCCCCAGCATTTT
>TRBV20-1|TRBD2|few|TRBJ2-3
CSAGRTRTSGGEDTQYF
TGCAGTGCTGGTAGGACCCGGACTAGCGGGGGTGAAGATACGCAGTATTTT
>TRBV7-8|-|-|TRBJ2-7
CASSLPTESYEQYF
TGTGCCAGCAGCTTACCAACAGAGTCCTACGAGCAGTACTTC
>TRBV6-2/TRBV6-3|TRBD1|few|TRBJ2-7
CASSQPGQSYEQYF
TGTGCCAGCAGTCAACCGGGACAGAGCTACGAGCAGTACTTC
>TRBV7-2|-|-|TRBJ2-2
CASSFFGNTGGLFF
TGTGCCAGCAGCTTCTTCGGGAACACCGGGGGGCTGTTTTTT
>TRBV27|-|-|TRBJ1-6
CASSFIENSPLHF
TGTGCCAGCAGTTTTATCGAGAATTCACCCCTCCACTTT
>TRBV7-2|TRBD2|few|TRBJ2-7
CASSPRAGGYEQYF
TGTGCCAGCTCCCCTAGGGCGGGAGGTTACGAGCAGTACTTC
>TRBV7-6|TRBD2|-|TRBJ2-7
CASSSYGTSGRGFSYEQYF
TGTGCCAGCAGCTCCTACGGGACTAGCGGGAGGGGATTCTCCTACGAGCAGTACTTC
>TRBV12-3/TRBV12-4|TRBD2|few|TRBJ2-3
CASSLRASGASTDTQYF
TGTGCCAGCAGTTTAAGGGCTAGCGGAGCTAGCACAGATACGCAGTATTTT
>TRBV5-1|-|few|TRBJ2-3
CASSLGDRTDTQYF
TGCGCCAGCAGCTTAGGGGATCGCACAGATACGCAGTATTTT
>TRBV3-1|TRBD2|-|TRBJ2-7
CASSHLPGTTQEQYF
TGTGCCAGCAGCCACCTCCCCGGGACTACGCAAGAGCAGTACTTC
>TRBV6-9|TRBD2|-|TRBJ2-3
CASNPFLAGGTDTQYF
TGTGCCAGCAACCCCTTTTTAGCGGGAGGCACAGATACGCAGTATTTT
>TRBV12-3/TRBV12-4|-|few|TRBJ2-1
CASSLHQGSSYNEQFF
TGTGCCAGCAGTTTACATCAGGGGTCGAGCTACAATGAGCAGTTCTTC
>TRBV27|TRBD2|-|TRBJ2-1
CASSQGLDVYNEQFF
TGTGCCAGCAGTCAAGGACTAGACGTCTACAATGAGCAGTTCTTC
>TRBV7-2|-|few|TRBJ1-2
CASSPGDPVGYTF
TGTGCCAGCAGCCCAGGGGATCCGGTGGGCTACACCTTC
>TRBV28|TRBD1|-|TRBJ1-2
CASSSPDRADYGYTF
TGTGCCAGCAGTTCCCCGGACAGGGCCGACTATGGCTACACCTTC
>TRBV11-2|-|-|TRBJ1-1
CASSLVGEGTEAFF
TGTGCCAGCAGCTTAGTCGGGGAGGGGACTGAAGCTTTCTTT
>TRBV2|-|-|TRBJ2-7
CASSDPKEEQYF
TGTGCCAGCAGTGACCCGAAGGAGGAGCAGTACTTC
>TRBV15|TRBD2|-|TRBJ2-5
CATSGAGVDETQYF
TGTGCCACCAGCGGAGCGGGAGTCGATGAGACCCAGTACTTC
>TRBV7-6|TRBD2|-|TRBJ2-5
CASSLGLAGGFETQYF
TGTGCCAGCAGCTTAGGGCTCGCGGGAGGTTTTGAGACCCAGTACTTC
>TRBV4-1|-|large|TRBJ2-5
CASSQGSPQETQYF
TGCGCCAGCAGCCAAGGGTCCCCCCAAGAGACCCAGTACTTC
>TRBV7-7|-|many|TRBJ2-5
CASSLTLWETQYF
TGTGCTAGCAGCTTAACGTTATGGGAGACCCAGTACTTC
>TRBV6-5|TRBD2|-|TRBJ2-3
CASSYSGRLAGVVDTQYF
TGTGCCAGCAGTTACTCAGGGCGACTAGCGGGAGTAGTAGATACGCAGTATTTT
>TRBV6-2/TRBV6-3|TRBD1|-|TRBJ2-6
CASSYYGQGSSGANVLTF
TGTGCCAGCAGTTACTACGGACAGGGCAGCTCTGGGGCCAACGTCCTGACTTTC
>TRBV6-2/TRBV6-3|TRBD2|many|TRBJ2-2
CASSKGLAGVAGELFF
TGTGCCAGCAGTAAGGGACTAGCGGGAGTAGCCGGGGAGCTGTTTTTT
>TRBV6-6|-|many|TRBJ2-2
CASSPIGRAAGELFF
TGTGCCAGCAGCCCGATCGGCAGGGCTGCCGGGGAGCTGTTTTTT
>TRBV20-1|-|-|TRBJ1-5
CSAIGQLNQPQHF
TGCAGTGCGATCGGACAGTTAAATCAGCCCCAGCATTTT
>TRBV11-1|-|few|TRBJ2-7
CASSGPGLYEQYF
TGTGCCAGCAGCGGACCCGGTCTTTACGAGCAGTACTTC
>TRBV5-1|-|-|TRBJ1-1
CASSLEGQVNTEAFF
TGCGCCAGCAGCTTGGAGGGACAAGTAAACACTGAAGCTTTCTTT
>TRBV4-1|TRBD2|few|TRBJ2-5
CASSQDQSGSETQYF
TGCGCCAGCAGCCAAGATCAGAGCGGGAGTGAGACCCAGTACTTC
>TRBV5-1|-|few|TRBJ1-2
CASSLEQKTYGYTF
TGCGCCAGCAGCTTGGAACAGAAAACTTATGGCTACACCTTC
>TRBV25-1|-|-|TRBJ1-2
CASSEVNYGYTF
TGTGCCAGCAGTGAGGTGAACTATGGCTACACCTTC
>TRBV12-5|-|few|TRBJ2-7
CASGLDPGFEQYF
TGTGCTAGTGGTTTGGACCCAGGGTTCGAGCAGTACTTC
>TRBV7-9|-|once|TRBJ2-5
CASERLWTEQETQYF
TGTGCCAGCGAGCGGTTGTGGACGGAACAAGAGACCCAGTACTTC
>TRBV12-3/TRBV12-4|-|few|TRBJ2-3
CASSGTGFDTQYF
TGTGCCAGCAGTGGCACAGGGTTTGATACGCAGTATTTT
>TRBV18|-|many|TRBJ1-2
CASSPGPNYGYTF
TGTGCCAGCTCACCAGGGCCTAACTATGGCTACACCTTC
>TRBV9|-|few|TRBJ2-5
CASSVVGGETQYF
TGTGCCAGCAGCGTAGTGGGCGGGGAGACCCAGTACTTC